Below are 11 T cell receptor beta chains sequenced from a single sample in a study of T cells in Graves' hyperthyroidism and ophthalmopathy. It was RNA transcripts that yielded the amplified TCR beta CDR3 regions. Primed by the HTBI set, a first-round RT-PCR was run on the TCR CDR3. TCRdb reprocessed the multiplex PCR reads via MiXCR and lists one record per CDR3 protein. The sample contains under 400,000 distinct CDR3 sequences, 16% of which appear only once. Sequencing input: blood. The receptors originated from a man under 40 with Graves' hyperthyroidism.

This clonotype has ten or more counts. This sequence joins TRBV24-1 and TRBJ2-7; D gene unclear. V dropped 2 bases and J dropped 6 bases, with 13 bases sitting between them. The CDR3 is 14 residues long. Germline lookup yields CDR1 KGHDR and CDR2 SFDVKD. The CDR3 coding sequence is TGTGCCACCAGTGATTGGCAGGCCGGCGGCGAGCAGTACTTC. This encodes CATSDWQAGGEQYF.

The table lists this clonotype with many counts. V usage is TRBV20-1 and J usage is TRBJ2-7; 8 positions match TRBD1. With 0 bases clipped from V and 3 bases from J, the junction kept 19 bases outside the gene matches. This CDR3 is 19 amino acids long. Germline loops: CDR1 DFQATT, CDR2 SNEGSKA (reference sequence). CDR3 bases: TGCAGTGCTAGAGATTGGCCCCCCACCGGGACAGGAGGAAACTACGAGCAGTACTTC. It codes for CSARDWPPTGTGGNYEQYF.

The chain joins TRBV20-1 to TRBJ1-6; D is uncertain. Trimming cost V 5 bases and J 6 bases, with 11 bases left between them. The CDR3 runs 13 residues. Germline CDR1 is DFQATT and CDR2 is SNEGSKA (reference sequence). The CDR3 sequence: CSARRAPNSPLHF. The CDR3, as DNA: TGCAGTGCTCGACGGGCCCCTAATTCACCCCTCCACTTT.

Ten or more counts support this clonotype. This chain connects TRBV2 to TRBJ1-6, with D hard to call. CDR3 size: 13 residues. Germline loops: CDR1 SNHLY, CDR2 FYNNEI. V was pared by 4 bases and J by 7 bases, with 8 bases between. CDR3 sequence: CASSASGNSPLHF. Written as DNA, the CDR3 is TGTGCCAGCAGTGCATCGGGGAATTCACCCCTCCACTTT.

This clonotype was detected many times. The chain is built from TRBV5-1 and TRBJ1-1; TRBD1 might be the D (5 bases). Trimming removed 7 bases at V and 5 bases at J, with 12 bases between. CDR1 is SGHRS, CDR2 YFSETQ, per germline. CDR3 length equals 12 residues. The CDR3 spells CASRGEGTEAFF. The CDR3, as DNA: TGCGCCAGCCGGGGCGAGGGGACTGAAGCTTTCTTT.

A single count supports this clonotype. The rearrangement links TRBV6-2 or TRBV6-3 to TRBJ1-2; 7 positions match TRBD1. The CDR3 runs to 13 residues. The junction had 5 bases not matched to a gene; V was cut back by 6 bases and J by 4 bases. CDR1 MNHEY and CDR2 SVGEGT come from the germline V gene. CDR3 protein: CASRDRDPYGYTF. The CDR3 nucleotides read TGTGCCAGCAGAGACAGGGATCCCTATGGCTACACCTTC.

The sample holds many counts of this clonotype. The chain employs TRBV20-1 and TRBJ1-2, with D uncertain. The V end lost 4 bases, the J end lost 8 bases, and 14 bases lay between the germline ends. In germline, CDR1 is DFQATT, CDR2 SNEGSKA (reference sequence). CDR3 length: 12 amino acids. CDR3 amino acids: CSATERAFGYTF. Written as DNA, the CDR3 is TGCAGTGCTACTGAGAGGGCTTTCGGCTACACCTTC.

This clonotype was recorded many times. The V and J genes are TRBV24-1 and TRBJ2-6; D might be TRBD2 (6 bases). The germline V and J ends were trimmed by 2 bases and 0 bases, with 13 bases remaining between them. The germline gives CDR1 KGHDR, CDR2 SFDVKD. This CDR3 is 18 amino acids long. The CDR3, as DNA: TGTGCCACCAGTGATTCGACTAGGTTGGCCTCTGGGGCCAACGTCCTGACTTTC. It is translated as CATSDSTRLASGANVLTF.

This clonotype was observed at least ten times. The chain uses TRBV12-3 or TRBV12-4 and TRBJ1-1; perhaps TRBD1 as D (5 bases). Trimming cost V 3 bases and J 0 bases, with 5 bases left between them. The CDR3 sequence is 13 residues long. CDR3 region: CASSLDMNTEAFF. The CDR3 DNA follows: TGTGCCAGCAGTTTGGACATGAACACTGAAGCTTTCTTT.

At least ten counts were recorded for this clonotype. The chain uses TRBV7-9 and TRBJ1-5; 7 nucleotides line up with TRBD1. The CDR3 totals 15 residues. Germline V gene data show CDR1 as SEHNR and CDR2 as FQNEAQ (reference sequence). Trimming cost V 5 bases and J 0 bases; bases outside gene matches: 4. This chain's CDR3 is CASSPTGDSNQPQHF. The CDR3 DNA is TGTGCCAGCAGCCCTACAGGGGATAGCAATCAGCCCCAGCATTTT.

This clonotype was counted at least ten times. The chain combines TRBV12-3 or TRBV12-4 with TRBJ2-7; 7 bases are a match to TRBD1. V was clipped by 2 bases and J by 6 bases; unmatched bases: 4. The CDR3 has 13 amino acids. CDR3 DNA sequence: TGTGCCAGCAGTTTAACAGGGGTGAGCGAGCAGTACTTC. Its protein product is CASSLTGVSEQYF.